The rows below give T cell receptor beta chains drawn from one sample of a study of blood T cell repertoires in COVID-19. Assay: immunoSEQ multiplex PCR; the TCRdb copy retains only in-frame clones and omits some. The sample carries approximately 210,000 clones, roughly 80% recorded once. The sample comprised peripheral blood. The receptor source for this set is a human donor in a cohort sampled during active COVID-19. Both conserved end residues are part of each CDR3. Fields, in order: CDR3 DNA, CDR3 protein, D gene, CDR3 length, V gene, J gene, clone size. A D gene is named only where the DNA matches it firmly. Clone size is shown for a subset of rows, as once, few, many or a class of expanded clone.

TGTGCCAGCTCGTCGGTCCAGGGTCAATGGGTTATGGACACCGGGGAGCTGTTTTTT	CASSSVQGQWVMDTGELFF	-	19	TRBV18	TRBJ2-2	-
TGTGCCAGCAGCGTAAGCCCTAATCAGCCCCAGCATTTT	CASSVSPNQPQHF	-	13	TRBV11-2	TRBJ1-5	-
TGTGCCAGCAGCCCGACTAGCGGGTTCTCCTACGAGCAGTACTTC	CASSPTSGFSYEQYF	TRBD2	15	TRBV11-2	TRBJ2-7	-
TGTGCCAGCAGTTCCTTTCGTACAGGGGGCAGGACTGAAGCTTTCTTT	CASSSFRTGGRTEAFF	TRBD1	16	TRBV27	TRBJ1-1	-
TGTGCCAGCAGCCAAGATGGGGGGTACGTTGGCTACACCTTC	CASSQDGGYVGYTF	-	14	TRBV3-1/TRBV3-2	TRBJ1-2	-
TGTGCCAGCAGCTATGAGCTTACCGGGGAGCTGTTTTTT	CASSYELTGELFF	-	13	TRBV7-2	TRBJ2-2	-
TGTGCCAGAACCCGCAGGAGGGACAGGACCCTAATTAACTATGGCTACACCTTC	CARTRRRDRTLINYGYTF	TRBD1	18	TRBV5-3	TRBJ1-2	-
TGTGCCAGCAGCCCGGGGGGGTGGCGGGAGGGACATGAGCAGTTCTTC	CASSPGGWREGHEQFF	TRBD2	16	TRBV11-3	TRBJ2-1	-
TGTGCCAGCAGCCGGGACAGCCCCTACGAGCAGTACTTC	CASSRDSPYEQYF	TRBD1	13	TRBV27	TRBJ2-7	-
TGTGCCAGCAGCCCCGGGAGCGGGGGTACCTACGAGCAGTACTTC	CASSPGSGGTYEQYF	TRBD2	15	TRBV9	TRBJ2-7	few
TGTGCCAGTAGCCCAATCGATCTGGCAGGGAACTATGGCTACACCTTC	CASSPIDLAGNYGYTF	-	16	TRBV19	TRBJ1-2	few